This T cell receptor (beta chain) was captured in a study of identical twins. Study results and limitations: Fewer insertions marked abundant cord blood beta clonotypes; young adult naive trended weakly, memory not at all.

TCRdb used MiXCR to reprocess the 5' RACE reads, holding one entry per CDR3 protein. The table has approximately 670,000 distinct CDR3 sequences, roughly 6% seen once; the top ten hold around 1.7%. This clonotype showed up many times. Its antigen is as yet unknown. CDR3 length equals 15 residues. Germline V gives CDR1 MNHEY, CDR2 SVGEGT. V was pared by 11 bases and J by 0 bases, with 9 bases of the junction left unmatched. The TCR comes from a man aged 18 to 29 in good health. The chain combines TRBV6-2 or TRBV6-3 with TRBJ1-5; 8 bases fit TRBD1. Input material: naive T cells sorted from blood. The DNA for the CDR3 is TGTGCCGGATCATCCGGGACAGGTAGCAATCAGCCCCAGCATTTT. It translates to CAGSSGTGSNQPQHF.